A single sample gave rise to the 2 T cell receptor beta chains below, sequenced in a study of Ad26.COV2.S vaccination and SARS-CoV-2 variants. Regarding treatment: 15 to 20 received Ad26.COV2.S at low or high dose, single or two shots; about 5 received placebo; per-sample allocation not given. Day 63 following the first vaccine or placebo injection was when the samples were taken. Assay: immunoSEQ multiplex PCR; the TCRdb copy retains only in-frame clones and omits some. The sample records under 600,000 clones, roughly nine tenths being singletons. The sequences come from peripheral blood, collected in a trial of Ad26.COV2.S vaccine versus placebo. The receptor source for this set is a person aged 18-65 years who received the Ad26.COV2.S COVID-19 vaccine or a placebo.

The V gene is TRBV5-5, the J gene TRBJ2-4, with D unresolved. This CDR3 region has 18 residues. V dropped 6 bases and J dropped 0 bases, with 22 bases sitting between them. Germline CDR1 reads SGHKS; CDR2 reads YYEKEE (reference sequence). CDR3 DNA: TGTGCCAGCACCCAATCTCGTATGGATGACTTAGCCAAAAACATTCAGTACTTC. This gives the protein CASTQSRMDDLAKNIQYF. Together with reference TRBV5-5 and TRBJ2-4, the CDR3 gives the full variable domain: DAGVTQSPTHLIKTRGQQVTLRCSPISGHKSVSWYQQVLGQGPQFIFQYYEKEERGRGNFPDRFSARQFPNYSSELNVNALLLGDSALYLCASTQSRMDDLAKNIQYFGAGTRLSVL.

The rearrangement uses TRBV6-5 and TRBJ1-4; the D is unclear. V lost 2 bases, J lost 0 bases, and 10 bases lay in between. The CDR3 covers 16 residues. Germline V gene sequence: CDR1 MNHEY, CDR2 SVGAGI. The CDR3 DNA sequence: TGTGCCAGCAGTTACGGCAGAACCGCAACTAATGAAAAACTGTTTTTT. Translated, it gives CASSYGRTATNEKLFF.